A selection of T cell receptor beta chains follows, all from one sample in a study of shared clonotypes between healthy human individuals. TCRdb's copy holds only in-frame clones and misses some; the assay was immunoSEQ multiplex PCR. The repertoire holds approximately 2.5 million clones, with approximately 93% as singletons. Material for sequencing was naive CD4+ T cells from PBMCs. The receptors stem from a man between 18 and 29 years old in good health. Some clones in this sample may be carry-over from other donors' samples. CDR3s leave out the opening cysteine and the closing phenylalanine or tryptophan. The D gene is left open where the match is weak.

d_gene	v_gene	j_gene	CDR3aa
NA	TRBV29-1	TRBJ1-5	SVEVGGAGQPQH
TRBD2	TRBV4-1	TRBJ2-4	ASTPSGKTAKNIQY
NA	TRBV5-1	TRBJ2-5	ASSLEASPTGTQY
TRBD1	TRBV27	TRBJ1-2	ASSTQTGTGYGYT
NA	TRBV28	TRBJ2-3	ASSQLAWEISPVTDTQY
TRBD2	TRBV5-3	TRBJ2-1	ARSIRSGRCIYEQF
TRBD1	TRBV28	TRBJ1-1	ASSLGGTGNTEAF
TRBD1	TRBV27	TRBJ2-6	ASRTIGTGHVNVLT
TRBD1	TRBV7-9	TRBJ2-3	ASSLAFDRVVTDTQY
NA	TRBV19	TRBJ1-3	ASSIGGLGNTIY
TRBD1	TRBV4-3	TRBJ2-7	ASSQANTGVAYEQY
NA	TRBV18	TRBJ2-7	ASSPGGHEQY
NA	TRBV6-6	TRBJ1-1	ASSLGGTDYTEAF
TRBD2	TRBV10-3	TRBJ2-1	AISESLGTSGANEQF
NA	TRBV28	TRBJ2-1	ASTFTGISYNEQF
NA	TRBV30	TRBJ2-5	AWSVRIWGSHLGETQY
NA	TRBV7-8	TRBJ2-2	ASSYAEPRTGELF
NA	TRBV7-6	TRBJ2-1	ASSLAQANEQF
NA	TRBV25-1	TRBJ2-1	ASSPNRGGMGINEQF